Below, one TCR beta chain is given with its context. Patients included in sequencing had previously demonstrated CD8+CD57+ cell expansion by flow cytometry. Diagnosis of severe acquired aplastic anemia applied to all patients. The data were obtained in a study of CD8+CD57+ T cells in acquired aplastic anemia. Study in general: Sorted CD4+ and CD8+ cell DNA averaged around 3 ug.

CDR1 and CDR2 (germline): ENHRY, SYGVKD. This CDR3 is 16 amino acids long. V shed 2 bases and J shed 8 bases, with 16 bases lying between them. Profiles of TCR beta VDJ and CDR3 were generated from a genomic DNA template. TCRdb used MiXCR to reprocess the reads, holding one entry per CDR3 protein. The profile shows 250,000 to 300,000 distinct CDR3 sequences, under 60% of them singletons. This chain joins TRBV10-3 and TRBJ1-6; D might be TRBD1 (6 bases). Sequencing was performed on sorted CD4+, CD8+, or CD8+CD57+ T cells (not recorded which) from PBMCs. The clonotype comes from a human donor with aplastic anemia. Here the CDR3 reads CAISEGQLPGDSPLHF. The DNA for the CDR3 is TGTGCCATCAGTGAGGGACAGCTTCCAGGAGATTCACCCCTCCACTTT.